This T cell receptor (beta chain) is from a study of blood T cell repertoires in COVID-19. For the study at large: There were acute and convalescent COVID-19 samples, and they came from the United States, Italy and Spain. PBMCs, B-cell-depleted T cells, or T cells provided the cDNA or gDNA that made up the material.

In the original analysis: Nucleated cell number was recorded as an estimate derived from reference gene primer amplification. The table came from immunoSEQ multiplex PCR; TCRdb's copy has only in-frame clones and leaves some out. V, J and clone size are those of that table, while D and trimming were read from the DNA. The data show 280,000 or so clones, with around 90% seen just once and more than 7.5% held by the top ten. J lost 5 bases, V lost 0 bases, and 7 bases had no gene match. The CDR3 contains 16 residues. Germline loops: CDR1 SGDLS, CDR2 YYNGEE. The sample taken for sequencing was peripheral blood. This chain connects TRBV9 to TRBJ2-1, with TRBD2 identical over 8 bases. This receptor was obtained from a young man with active or convalescent COVID-19. The CDR3 nucleotides read TGTGCCAGCAGCGTAGGTCGAAGCGGGGGTAACAATGAGCAGTTCTTC. This translates into CASSVGRSGGNNEQFF.